A single sample gave rise to the 23 T cell receptor beta chains below, sequenced in a study of blood T cell repertoires in COVID-19. Clones were sequenced by immunoSEQ multiplex PCR, and TCRdb holds only the in-frame ones, with some missing. The sample contains nearly 400,000 clones, approximately 89% of which appear only once. The sample taken for sequencing was PBMCs or T cells enriched from blood (not recorded which). The receptors originated from a young woman who had recovered from COVID-19.

The gene calls are TRBV30 and TRBJ1-6, with 11 bases lining up with TRBD1. Germline V gene sequence: CDR1 GTSNPN, CDR2 SVGIG (reference sequence). The CDR3 totals 15 residues. J gave up 2 bases and V 7 bases, and 4 bases lay outside the gene matches. The CDR3 DNA follows: TGTGCCTCCCGGACAGGGGGCGCCTATAATTCACCCCTCCACTTT. Amino acid sequence: CASRTGGAYNSPLHF.

V usage is TRBV27 and J usage is TRBJ1-6; D may be TRBD1 (5 bases). With 3 bases removed from V and 9 bases from J, the gap between germline ends came to 21 bases. Germline CDR1 is MNHEY and CDR2 is SMNVEV (reference sequence). The CDR3 consists of 17 residues. The CDR3 protein is CASSFRQVRGSPSPLHF. CDR3 sequence (DNA): TGTGCCAGCAGTTTTCGGCAGGTTCGGGGGTCCCCTTCACCCCTCCACTTT.

CDR3 in DNA: TGTGCCAGCAGCTTAGGAGACTATGGCTACACCTTC. Its translation: CASSLGDYGYTF. The V gene is TRBV7-9, the J gene TRBJ1-2; D not resolved. CDR3 size: 12 residues. V was pared by 1 base and J by 3 bases, with 3 bases between. Germline assignment: CDR1 SEHNR and CDR2 FQNEAQ (reference sequence). Combining the CDR3 with reference TRBV7-9 and TRBJ1-2 gives the whole variable domain DTGVSQNPRHKITKRGQNVTFRCDPISEHNRLYWYRQTLGQGPEFLTYFQNEAQLEKSRLLSDRFSAERPKGSFSTLEIQRTEQGDSAMYLCASSLGDYGYTFGSGTRLTVV.

This clone has only a few counts. The V and J genes are TRBV5-1 and TRBJ1-1, with D perhaps matching TRBD1 (5 bases). This CDR3 contains 13 residues. Germline lookup yields CDR1 SGHRS and CDR2 YFSETQ. Deletions cut 2 bases from V and 1 base from J, with 6 bases between. The CDR3 DNA reads TGCGCCAGCAGCTTTCAGGGGAACACTGAAGCTTTCTTT. Its protein product is CASSFQGNTEAFF.

This clone came up once. Other DNA sequences in this specimen translate into the identical CDR3. The chain has TRBV5-1 and TRBJ2-3; 10 bases match TRBD2. The J segment lost 1 base and the V segment lost 5 bases, leaving 4 bases of the junction unmatched. This CDR3 comprises 15 residues. Germline V gives CDR1 SGHRS, CDR2 YFSETQ. The CDR3 sequence: CASSPGTSGTDTQYF. CDR3 sequence (DNA): TGCGCCAGCAGTCCCGGGACTAGCGGCACAGATACGCAGTATTTT.

The gene calls are TRBV24-1 and TRBJ1-2; a possible D gene is TRBD1 (6 bases). Germline V gives CDR1 KGHDR, CDR2 SFDVKD. V lost 4 bases to trimming and J lost 4 bases, with 12 bases between them. This CDR3 region has 14 residues. The CDR3 reads CATSEKDRPYGYTF. DNA of the CDR3: TGTGCCACCAGTGAAAAGGACAGACCCTATGGCTACACCTTC.

J is TRBJ2-1 and V is TRBV19, with 7 bases fitting TRBD2. V lost 6 bases, J lost 6 bases, and 11 bases stayed unmatched. This CDR3 spans 15 amino acids. Per germline, CDR1 LNHDA and CDR2 SQIVND (reference sequence). The CDR3 sequence is CASRWGGASGNEQFF. CDR3 bases: TGTGCCAGTAGATGGGGCGGGGCTAGCGGCAATGAGCAGTTCTTC.

This clone is a singleton in its sample. The genes are TRBV30 and TRBJ2-1; D not resolved. Germline CDR1 reads GTSNPN; CDR2 reads SVGIG (reference sequence). V was pared by 0 bases and J by 3 bases, with 6 bases between. The CDR3 totals 13 residues. This CDR3 is CAWSVRNYNEQFF. CDR3 nucleotide sequence: TGTGCCTGGAGTGTCAGAAACTACAATGAGCAGTTCTTC.

The chain couples TRBV5-5 to TRBJ1-1; 8 positions agree with TRBD1. The CDR3 is 12 residues long. Unmatched junction bases numbered 3, after V lost 7 bases and J lost 4 bases. Germline V gene data show CDR1 as SGHKS and CDR2 as YYEKEE (reference sequence). The CDR3: CASDRGGTEAFF. As DNA, the CDR3 is TGTGCCAGCGACAGGGGAGGCACTGAAGCTTTCTTT.

This sequence joins TRBV18 and TRBJ1-1; the D gene is possibly TRBD1 (5 bases). V was cut by 0 bases and J by 11 bases, with 16 bases left in between. Germline CDR1 reads KGHSH; CDR2 reads LQKENI. The CDR3 is made up of 14 amino acids. CDR3 sequence (DNA): TGTGCCAGCTCACCACCGGGATCAGGACGGGGGGCTTTCTTT. Its translation: CASSPPGSGRGAFF.

The chain carries TRBV10-3 and TRBJ2-5; TRBD1 matches 9 bases. Germline CDR1 and CDR2: ENHRY and SYGVKD. V shed 2 bases and J 0 bases; nucleotides not matched to a gene: 4. The CDR3 has 16 amino acids. The CDR3 region has the DNA TGTGCCATCAGTGAGGGGGACAGGGTGTACCAAGAGACCCAGTACTTC. Its protein is CAISEGDRVYQETQYF.

The chain links TRBV15 to TRBJ1-3; no clear D gene. V was pared by 3 bases and J by 0 bases, with 9 bases between. The CDR3 covers 15 residues. Looked up from germline, CDR1 is LNHNV and CDR2 is YYDKDF (reference sequence). CDR3 nucleotides: TGTGCCACCAGCAGGCAGGTGGACTCTGGAAACACCATATATTTT. This encodes CATSRQVDSGNTIYF.

The chain's CDR3 is CASSESGGRGLYEQYF. CDR3 DNA sequence: TGTGCCAGCAGCGAAAGCGGGGGGCGGGGCCTCTACGAGCAGTACTTC. J is TRBJ2-7 and V is TRBV7-9; 9 nucleotides line up with TRBD2. There are 16 residues in the CDR3. The J segment lost 3 bases and the V segment lost 5 bases, leaving 11 bases of the junction unmatched. In germline, CDR1 is SEHNR, CDR2 FQNEAQ (reference sequence).

The chain uses TRBV4-3 and TRBJ1-6; perhaps TRBD1 as D (5 bases). Germline V gene data show CDR1 as LGHNA and CDR2 as YSLEER. V was clipped by 5 bases and J by 8 bases, with 16 bases between them. The CDR3 runs 15 residues. CDR3 nucleotides: TGCGCCAGCAGCTTTACAGGACCCCAAGATTCACCCCTCCACTTT. Translated: CASSFTGPQDSPLHF.

V usage is TRBV10-3 and J usage is TRBJ1-1; tentatively, D is TRBD1 (5 bases). V was clipped by 7 bases and J by 4 bases, with 13 bases between them. Per the germline V gene, CDR1 is ENHRY and CDR2 is SYGVKD. The CDR3 extends over 13 amino acids. DNA for the CDR3: TGTGCCATCACTCCGGGGGGGGTCACTGAAGCTTTCTTT. Encoded protein: CAITPGGVTEAFF.

This clone was recorded a few times. The chain joins TRBV7-9 to TRBJ1-2; D remains unclear. CDR1 and CDR2 (germline): SEHNR, FQNEAQ (reference sequence). Trimming pared 5 bases from V and 8 bases from J, leaving 15 bases between. The CDR3 spans 13 residues. The DNA for the CDR3 is TGTGCCAGCAGCCCCCCGTGGCGGCCGGGCTACACCTTC. This sequence encodes CASSPPWRPGYTF.

CDR3 region: CASSPPSRGGQDTQYF. The DNA for the CDR3 is TGTGCCAGCTCACCACCGTCACGGGGGGGACAAGATACGCAGTATTTT. The chain couples TRBV18 to TRBJ2-3, with 8 bases lining up with TRBD2. The CDR3 loop spans 16 amino acids. Trimming at V came to 0 bases and at J to 5 bases, leaving 7 bases not matched to a gene. Germline loops: CDR1 KGHSH, CDR2 LQKENI.

This chain uses TRBV6-5 with TRBJ1-4, with D perhaps matching TRBD1 (5 bases). Germline CDR1 reads MNHEY; CDR2 reads SVGAGI. CDR3 length equals 14 residues. Trimming cost V 0 bases and J 12 bases, with 14 bases left between them. Here the CDR3 reads CASSYSRGWEELFF. The CDR3, as DNA: TGTGCCAGCAGTTACTCCCGGGGGTGGGAGGAACTGTTTTTT.

This clone was seen only once. The chain couples TRBV5-4 to TRBJ2-7; TRBD2 matches 13 bases. The germline V gene encodes CDR1 SGHNT and CDR2 YYREEE (reference sequence). The CDR3 extends over 19 amino acids. V lost 0 bases, J lost 2 bases, and 11 bases stayed unmatched. CDR3 bases: TGTGCCAGCAGCTTGGTATTTCGGACTAGCGGGAGACCGACCTACGAGCAGTACTTC. It codes for CASSLVFRTSGRPTYEQYF.

The chain joins TRBV9 to TRBJ1-3; 7 bases align to TRBD1. V trimming: 0 bases; J trimming: 5 bases; junction bases outside the gene matches: 5. Germline lookup yields CDR1 SGDLS and CDR2 YYNGEE. The CDR3 has 15 residues. The CDR3 sequence is CASSVATGPRNTIYF. The CDR3 coding sequence is TGTGCCAGCAGCGTAGCGACAGGGCCCCGAAACACCATATATTTT.

The chain employs TRBV7-9 and TRBJ2-6; TRBD1 matches at 9 bases. The CDR3 runs to 19 residues. Germline V gene lookup returns CDR1 SEHNR and CDR2 FQNEAQ (reference sequence). Losses at the gene ends were 5 bases for V and 0 bases for J; bases not matched to a gene: 11. CDR3 sequence reads: CASSPFGTGSYSGANVLTF. The CDR3 DNA reads as TGTGCCAGCAGCCCCTTCGGGACAGGGAGCTACTCTGGGGCCAACGTCCTGACTTTC.

The rearrangement uses TRBV5-4 and TRBJ2-1; 11 bases agree with TRBD2. The ends lost 3 bases at V and 0 bases at J; junction bases unmatched: 5. This CDR3 has 17 amino acids. CDR1 and CDR2 (germline): SGHNT, YYREEE (reference sequence). CDR3 region: CASSSGTSGRSYNEQFF. The CDR3 DNA reads as TGTGCCAGCAGCTCAGGGACTAGCGGCCGCTCCTACAATGAGCAGTTCTTC. The whole variable domain, remainder taken from reference TRBV5-4 and TRBJ2-1, is ETGVTQSPTHLIKTRGQQVTLRCSSQSGHNTVSWYQQALGQGPQFIFQYYREEENGRGNFPPRFSGLQFPNYSSELNVNALELDDSALYLCASSSGTSGRSYNEQFFGPGTRLTVL.

There are a few counts of this clone. The chain couples TRBV6-2 or TRBV6-3 to TRBJ1-5, with D maybe TRBD1 (5 bases). Germline assignment: CDR1 MNHEY and CDR2 SVGEGT. Between the trimmed V and J ends, which lost 2 bases and 7 bases, there was a span of 12 bases. The CDR3 length is 14 residues. DNA for the CDR3: TGTGCCAGCAGTTACGCGGCAGGGTACCAGCCCCAGCATTTT. Amino acid sequence: CASSYAAGYQPQHF.